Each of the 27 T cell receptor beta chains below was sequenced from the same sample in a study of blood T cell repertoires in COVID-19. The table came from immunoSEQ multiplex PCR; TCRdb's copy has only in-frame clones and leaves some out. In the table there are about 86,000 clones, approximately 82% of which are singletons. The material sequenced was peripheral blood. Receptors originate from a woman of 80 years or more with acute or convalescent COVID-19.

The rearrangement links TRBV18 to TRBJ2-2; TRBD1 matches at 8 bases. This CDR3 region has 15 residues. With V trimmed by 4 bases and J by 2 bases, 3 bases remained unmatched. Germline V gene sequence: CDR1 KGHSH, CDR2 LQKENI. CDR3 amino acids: CASSQDRDNTGELFF. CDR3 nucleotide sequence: TGTGCCAGCTCACAGGACAGGGATAACACCGGGGAGCTGTTTTTT.

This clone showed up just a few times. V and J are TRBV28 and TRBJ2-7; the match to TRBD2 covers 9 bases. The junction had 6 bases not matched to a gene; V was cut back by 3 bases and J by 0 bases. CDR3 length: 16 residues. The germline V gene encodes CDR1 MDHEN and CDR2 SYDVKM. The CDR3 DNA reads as TGTGCCAGCAGTTTGTCAAGCGGGGGGAGCTCCTACGAGCAGTACTTC. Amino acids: CASSLSSGGSSYEQYF.

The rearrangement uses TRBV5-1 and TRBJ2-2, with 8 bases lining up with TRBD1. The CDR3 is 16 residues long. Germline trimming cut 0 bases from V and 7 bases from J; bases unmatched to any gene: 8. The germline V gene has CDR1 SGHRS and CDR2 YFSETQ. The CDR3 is CASSLAARGQSGELFF. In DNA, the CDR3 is TGCGCCAGCAGCTTGGCCGCCAGGGGGCAGAGCGGGGAGCTGTTTTTT.

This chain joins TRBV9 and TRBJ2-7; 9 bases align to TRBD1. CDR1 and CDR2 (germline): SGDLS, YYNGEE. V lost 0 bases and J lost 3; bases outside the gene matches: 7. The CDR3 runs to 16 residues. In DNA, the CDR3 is TGTGCCAGCAGCGTAGGTCCGACAGGGGGGGACTACGAGCAGTACTTC. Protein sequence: CASSVGPTGGDYEQYF.

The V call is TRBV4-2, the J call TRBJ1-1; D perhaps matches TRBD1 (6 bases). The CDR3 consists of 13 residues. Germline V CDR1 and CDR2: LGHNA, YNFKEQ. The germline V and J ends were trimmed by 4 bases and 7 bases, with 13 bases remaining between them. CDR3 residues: CASSPGQLGEAFF. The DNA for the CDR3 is TGTGCCAGCAGCCCGGGACAACTAGGTGAAGCTTTCTTT.

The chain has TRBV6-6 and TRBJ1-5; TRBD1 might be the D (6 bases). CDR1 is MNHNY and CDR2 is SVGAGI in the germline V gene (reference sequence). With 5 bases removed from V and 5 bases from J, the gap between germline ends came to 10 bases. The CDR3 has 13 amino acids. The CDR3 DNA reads TGTGCCAGCAGTATAGGGGGAGATCAGCCCCAGCATTTT. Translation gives CASSIGGDQPQHF.

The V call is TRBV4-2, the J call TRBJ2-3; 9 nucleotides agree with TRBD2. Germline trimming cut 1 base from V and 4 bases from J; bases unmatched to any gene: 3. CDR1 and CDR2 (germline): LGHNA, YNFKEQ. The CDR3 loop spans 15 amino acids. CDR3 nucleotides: TGTGCCAGCAGCCAAGTGGGCGGGGGGGCAGATACGCAGTATTTT. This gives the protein CASSQVGGGADTQYF.

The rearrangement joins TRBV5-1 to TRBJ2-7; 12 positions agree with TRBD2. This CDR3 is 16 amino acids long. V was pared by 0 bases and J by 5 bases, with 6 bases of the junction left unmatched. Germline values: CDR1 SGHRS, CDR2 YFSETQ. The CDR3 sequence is CASSLGPLAGGNEQYF. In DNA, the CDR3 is TGCGCCAGCAGCTTGGGTCCACTAGCGGGAGGTAACGAGCAGTACTTC.

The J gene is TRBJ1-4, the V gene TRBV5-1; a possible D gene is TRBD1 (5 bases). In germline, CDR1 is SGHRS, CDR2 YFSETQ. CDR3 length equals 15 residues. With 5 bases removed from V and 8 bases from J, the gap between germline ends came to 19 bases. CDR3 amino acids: CASSHQGGASEKLFF. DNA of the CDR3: TGCGCCAGCAGTCACCAAGGAGGGGCGTCGGAAAAACTGTTTTTT.

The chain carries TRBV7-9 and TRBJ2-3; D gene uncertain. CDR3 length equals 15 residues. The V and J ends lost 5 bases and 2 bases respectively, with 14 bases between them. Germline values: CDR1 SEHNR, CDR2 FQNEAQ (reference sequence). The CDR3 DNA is TGTGCCAGCAGCCCCCTAGGCGGAACCACAGATACGCAGTATTTT. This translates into CASSPLGGTTDTQYF.

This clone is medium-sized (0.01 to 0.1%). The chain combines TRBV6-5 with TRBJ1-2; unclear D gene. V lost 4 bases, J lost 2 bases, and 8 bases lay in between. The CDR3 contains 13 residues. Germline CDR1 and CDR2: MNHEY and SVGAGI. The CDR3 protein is CASSFSRNYGYTF. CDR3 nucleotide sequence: TGTGCCAGCAGTTTTTCCCGGAACTATGGCTACACCTTC.

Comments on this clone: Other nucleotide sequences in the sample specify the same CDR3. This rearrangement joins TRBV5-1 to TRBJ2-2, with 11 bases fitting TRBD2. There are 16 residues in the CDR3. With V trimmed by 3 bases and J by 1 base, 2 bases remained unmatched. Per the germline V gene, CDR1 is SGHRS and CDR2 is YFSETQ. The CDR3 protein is CASSSLAGGNTGELFF. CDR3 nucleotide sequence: TGCGCCAGCAGCTCCCTAGCGGGAGGGAACACCGGGGAGCTGTTTTTT.

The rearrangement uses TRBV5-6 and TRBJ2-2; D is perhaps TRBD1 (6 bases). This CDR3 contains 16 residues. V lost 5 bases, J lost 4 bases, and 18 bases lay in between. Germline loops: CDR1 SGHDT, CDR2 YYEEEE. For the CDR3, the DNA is TGTGCCAGCAGAGAAACAGGGTTTTCAATCACCGGGGAGCTGTTTTTT. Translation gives CASRETGFSITGELFF.

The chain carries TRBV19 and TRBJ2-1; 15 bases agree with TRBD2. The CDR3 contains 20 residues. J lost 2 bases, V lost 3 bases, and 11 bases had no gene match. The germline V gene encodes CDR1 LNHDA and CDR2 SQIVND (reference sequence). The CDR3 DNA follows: TGTGCCAGTAGTATCCCCCCCGGGACTAGCGGGAGGCCTCCCTACAATGAGCAGTTCTTC. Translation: CASSIPPGTSGRPPYNEQFF.

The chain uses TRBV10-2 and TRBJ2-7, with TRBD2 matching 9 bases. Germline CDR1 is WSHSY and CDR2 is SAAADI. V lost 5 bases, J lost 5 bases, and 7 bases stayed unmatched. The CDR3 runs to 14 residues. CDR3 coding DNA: TGCGCCAGCAGTATTAGCGGGAGAACCGACGAGCAGTACTTC. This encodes CASSISGRTDEQYF.

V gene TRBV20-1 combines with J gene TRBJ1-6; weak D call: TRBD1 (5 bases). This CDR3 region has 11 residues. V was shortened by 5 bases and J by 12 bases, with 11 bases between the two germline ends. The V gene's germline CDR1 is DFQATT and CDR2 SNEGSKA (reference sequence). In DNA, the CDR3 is TGCAGTGCTCAGGGTCCTCAACCCCTCCACTTT. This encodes CSAQGPQPLHF.

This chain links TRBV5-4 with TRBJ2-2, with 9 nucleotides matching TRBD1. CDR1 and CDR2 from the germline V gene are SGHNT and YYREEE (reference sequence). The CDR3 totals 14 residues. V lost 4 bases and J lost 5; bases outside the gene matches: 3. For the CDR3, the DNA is TGTGCCAGCAGCCGGGACAGGGTTACCGGGGAGCTGTTTTTT. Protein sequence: CASSRDRVTGELFF.

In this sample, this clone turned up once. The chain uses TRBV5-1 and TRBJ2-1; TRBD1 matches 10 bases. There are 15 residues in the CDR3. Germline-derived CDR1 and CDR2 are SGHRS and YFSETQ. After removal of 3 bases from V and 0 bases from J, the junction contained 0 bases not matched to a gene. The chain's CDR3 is CASSWTGGSYNEQFF. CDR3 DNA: TGCGCCAGCAGCTGGACAGGGGGCTCCTACAATGAGCAGTTCTTC.

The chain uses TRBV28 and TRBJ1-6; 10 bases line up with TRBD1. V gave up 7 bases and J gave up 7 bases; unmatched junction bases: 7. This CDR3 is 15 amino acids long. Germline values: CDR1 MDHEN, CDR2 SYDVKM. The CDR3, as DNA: TGTGCCAGCACCGGGACAGGGGTAGGGAATTCACCCCTCCACTTT. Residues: CASTGTGVGNSPLHF.

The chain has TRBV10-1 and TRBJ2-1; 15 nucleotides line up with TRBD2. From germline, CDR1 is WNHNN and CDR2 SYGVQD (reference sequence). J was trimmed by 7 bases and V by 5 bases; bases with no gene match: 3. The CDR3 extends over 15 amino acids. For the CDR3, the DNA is TGCGCCAGCAGTCCGGGGACTAGCGGGAGGAATGAGCAGTTCTTC. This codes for CASSPGTSGRNEQFF.

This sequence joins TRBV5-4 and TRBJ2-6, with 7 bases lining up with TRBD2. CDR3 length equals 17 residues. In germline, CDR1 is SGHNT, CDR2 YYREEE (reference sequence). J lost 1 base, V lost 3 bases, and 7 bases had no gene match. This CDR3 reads CASSSLAARSGANVLTF. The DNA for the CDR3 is TGTGCCAGCAGCTCGCTAGCGGCCCGTTCTGGGGCCAACGTCCTGACTTTC. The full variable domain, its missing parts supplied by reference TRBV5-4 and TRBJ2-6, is ETGVTQSPTHLIKTRGQQVTLRCSSQSGHNTVSWYQQALGQGPQFIFQYYREEENGRGNFPPRFSGLQFPNYSSELNVNALELDDSALYLCASSSLAARSGANVLTFGAGSRLTVL.

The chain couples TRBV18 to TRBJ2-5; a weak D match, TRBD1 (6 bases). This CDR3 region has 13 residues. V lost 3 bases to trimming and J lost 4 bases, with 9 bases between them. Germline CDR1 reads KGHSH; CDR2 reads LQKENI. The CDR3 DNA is TGTGCCAGCTCACCTGGGACAATAGAGACCCAGTACTTC. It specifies CASSPGTIETQYF.

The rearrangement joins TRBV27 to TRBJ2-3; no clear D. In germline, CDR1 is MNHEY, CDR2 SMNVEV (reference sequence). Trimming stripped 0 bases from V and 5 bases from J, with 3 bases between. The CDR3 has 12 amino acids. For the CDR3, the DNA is TGTGCCAGCAGTTTATCTATAGATACGCAGTATTTT. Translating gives CASSLSIDTQYF.

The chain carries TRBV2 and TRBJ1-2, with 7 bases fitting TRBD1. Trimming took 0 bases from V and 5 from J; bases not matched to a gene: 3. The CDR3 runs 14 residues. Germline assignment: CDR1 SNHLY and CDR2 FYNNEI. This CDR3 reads CASSEAGGGYGYTF. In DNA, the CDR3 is TGTGCCAGCAGTGAAGCAGGGGGCGGATATGGCTACACCTTC.

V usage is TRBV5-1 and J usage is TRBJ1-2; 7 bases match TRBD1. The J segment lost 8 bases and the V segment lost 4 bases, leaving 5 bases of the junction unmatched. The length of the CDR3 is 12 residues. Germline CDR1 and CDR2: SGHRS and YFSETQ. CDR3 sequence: CASSPDRVGYTF. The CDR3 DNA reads TGCGCCAGCAGCCCCGACAGGGTCGGCTACACCTTC.

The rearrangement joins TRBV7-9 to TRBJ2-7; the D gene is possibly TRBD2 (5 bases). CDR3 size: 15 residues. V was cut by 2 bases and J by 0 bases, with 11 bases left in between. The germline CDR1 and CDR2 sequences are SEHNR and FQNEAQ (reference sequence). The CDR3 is CASSLKEDFSYEQYF. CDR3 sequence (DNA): TGTGCCAGCAGCTTAAAGGAGGACTTCTCCTACGAGCAGTACTTC.

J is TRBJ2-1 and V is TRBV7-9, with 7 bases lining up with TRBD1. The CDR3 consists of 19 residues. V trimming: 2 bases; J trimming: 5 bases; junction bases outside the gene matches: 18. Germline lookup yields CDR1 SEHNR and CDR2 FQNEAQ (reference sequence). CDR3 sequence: CASSLFHRGLLLADNEQFF. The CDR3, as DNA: TGTGCCAGCAGCTTATTTCACAGGGGTCTTTTACTCGCGGACAATGAGCAGTTCTTC.